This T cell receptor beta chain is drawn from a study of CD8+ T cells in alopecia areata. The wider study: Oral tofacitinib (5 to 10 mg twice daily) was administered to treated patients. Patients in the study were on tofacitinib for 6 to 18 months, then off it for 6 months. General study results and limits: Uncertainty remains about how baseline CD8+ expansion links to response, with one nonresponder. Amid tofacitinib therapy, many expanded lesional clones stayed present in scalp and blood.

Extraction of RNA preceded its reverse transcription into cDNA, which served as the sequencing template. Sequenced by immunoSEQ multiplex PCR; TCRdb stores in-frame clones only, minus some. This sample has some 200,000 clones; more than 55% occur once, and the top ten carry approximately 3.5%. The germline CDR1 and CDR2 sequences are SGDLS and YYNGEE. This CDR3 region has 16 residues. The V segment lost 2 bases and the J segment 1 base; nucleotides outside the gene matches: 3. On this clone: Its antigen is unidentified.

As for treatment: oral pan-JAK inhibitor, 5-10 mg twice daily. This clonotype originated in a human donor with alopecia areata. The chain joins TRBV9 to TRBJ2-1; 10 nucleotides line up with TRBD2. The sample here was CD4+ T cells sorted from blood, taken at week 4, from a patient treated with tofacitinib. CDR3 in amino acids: CASSVLSGGSYNEQFF. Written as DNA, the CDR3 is TGTGCCAGCAGCGTCCTTAGCGGGGGGTCCTACAATGAGCAGTTCTTC.